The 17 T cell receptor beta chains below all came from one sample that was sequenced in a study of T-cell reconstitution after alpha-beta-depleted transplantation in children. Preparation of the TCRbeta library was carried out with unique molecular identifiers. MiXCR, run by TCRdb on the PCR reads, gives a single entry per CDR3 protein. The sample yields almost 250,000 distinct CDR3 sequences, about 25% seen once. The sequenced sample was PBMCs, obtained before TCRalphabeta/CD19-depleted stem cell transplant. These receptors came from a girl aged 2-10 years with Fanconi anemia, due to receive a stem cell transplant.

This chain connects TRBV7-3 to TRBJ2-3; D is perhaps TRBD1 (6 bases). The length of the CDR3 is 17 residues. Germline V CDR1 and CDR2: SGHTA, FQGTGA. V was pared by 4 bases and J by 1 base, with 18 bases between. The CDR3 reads CASSSRDSGVGTDTQYF. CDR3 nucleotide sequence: TGTGCCAGCAGCTCCAGGGATTCAGGGGTCGGCACAGATACGCAGTATTTT.

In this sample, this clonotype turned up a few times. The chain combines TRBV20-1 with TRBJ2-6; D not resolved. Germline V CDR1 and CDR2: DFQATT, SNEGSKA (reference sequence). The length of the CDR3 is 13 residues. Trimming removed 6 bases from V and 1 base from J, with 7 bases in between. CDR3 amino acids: CSALSSGANVLTF. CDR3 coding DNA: TGCAGTGCCTTGAGTTCTGGGGCCAACGTCCTGACTTTC.

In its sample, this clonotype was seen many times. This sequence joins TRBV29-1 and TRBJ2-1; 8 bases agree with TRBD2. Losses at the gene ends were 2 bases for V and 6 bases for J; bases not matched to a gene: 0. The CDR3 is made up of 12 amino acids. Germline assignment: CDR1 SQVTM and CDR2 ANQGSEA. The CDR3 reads CSVERGGNEQFF. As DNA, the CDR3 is TGCAGCGTTGAACGGGGGGGCAATGAGCAGTTCTTC.

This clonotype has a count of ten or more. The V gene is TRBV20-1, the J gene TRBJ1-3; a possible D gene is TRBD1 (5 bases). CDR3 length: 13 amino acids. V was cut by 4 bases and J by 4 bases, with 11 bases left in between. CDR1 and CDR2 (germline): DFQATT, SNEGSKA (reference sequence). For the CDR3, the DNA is TGCAGTGCTACTTTAGGGGCCGGAAACACCATATATTTT. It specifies CSATLGAGNTIYF.

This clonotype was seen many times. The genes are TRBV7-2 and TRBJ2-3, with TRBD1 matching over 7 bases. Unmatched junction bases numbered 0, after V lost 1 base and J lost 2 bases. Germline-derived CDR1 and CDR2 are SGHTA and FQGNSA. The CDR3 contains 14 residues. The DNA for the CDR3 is TGTGCCAGCAGCTTAGAGGGGGCCACAGATACGCAGTATTTT. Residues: CASSLEGATDTQYF.

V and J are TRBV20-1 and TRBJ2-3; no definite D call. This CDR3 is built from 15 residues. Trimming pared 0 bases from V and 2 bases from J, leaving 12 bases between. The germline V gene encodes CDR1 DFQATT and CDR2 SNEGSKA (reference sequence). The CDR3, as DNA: TGCAGTGCTAGAGATCTAAGTCACCTCACAGATACGCAGTATTTT. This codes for CSARDLSHLTDTQYF.

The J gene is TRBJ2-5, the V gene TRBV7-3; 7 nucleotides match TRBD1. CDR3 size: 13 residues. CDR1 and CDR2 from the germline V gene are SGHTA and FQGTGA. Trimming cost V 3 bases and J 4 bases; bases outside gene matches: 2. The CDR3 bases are TGTGCCAGCAGCTTGAACAGGGGAGAGACCCAGTACTTC. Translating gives CASSLNRGETQYF. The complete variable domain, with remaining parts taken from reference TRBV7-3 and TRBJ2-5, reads GAGVSQTPSNKVTEKGKYVELRCDPISGHTALYWYRQSLGQGPEFLIYFQGTGAADDSGLPNDRFFAVRPEGSVSTLKIQRTERGDSAVYLCASSLNRGETQYFGPGTRLLVL.

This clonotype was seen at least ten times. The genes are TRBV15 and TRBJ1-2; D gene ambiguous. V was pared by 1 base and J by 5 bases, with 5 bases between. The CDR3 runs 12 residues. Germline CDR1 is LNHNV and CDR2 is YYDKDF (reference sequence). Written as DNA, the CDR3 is TGTGCCACCAGCAGAGTTCCATATGGCTACACCTTC. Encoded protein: CATSRVPYGYTF.

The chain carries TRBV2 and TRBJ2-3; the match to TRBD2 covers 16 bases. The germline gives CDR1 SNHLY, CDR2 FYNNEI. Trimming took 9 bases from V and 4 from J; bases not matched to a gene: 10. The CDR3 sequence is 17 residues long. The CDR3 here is CASRSGLAGGSADTQYF. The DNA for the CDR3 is TGTGCCAGTAGATCGGGACTAGCGGGAGGGAGCGCAGATACGCAGTATTTT.

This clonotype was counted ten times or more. For the CDR3, the DNA is TGTGCCAGCAGTTTATCAGCCCTGAACTATGGCTACACCTTC. Translation: CASSLSALNYGYTF. The chain combines TRBV28 with TRBJ1-2; no clear D gene. Germline CDR1 and CDR2: MDHEN and SYDVKM. Trimming pared 1 base from V and 2 bases from J, leaving 8 bases between. The CDR3 extends over 14 amino acids.

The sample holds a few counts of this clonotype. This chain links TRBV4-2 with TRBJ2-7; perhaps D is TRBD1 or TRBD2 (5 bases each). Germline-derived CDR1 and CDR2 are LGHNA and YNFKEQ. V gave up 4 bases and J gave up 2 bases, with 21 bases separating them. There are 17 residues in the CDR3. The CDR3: CASSPRQGRSRPYEQYF. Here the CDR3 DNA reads TGTGCCAGCAGCCCTCGCCAGGGACGCAGTAGACCCTACGAGCAGTACTTC.

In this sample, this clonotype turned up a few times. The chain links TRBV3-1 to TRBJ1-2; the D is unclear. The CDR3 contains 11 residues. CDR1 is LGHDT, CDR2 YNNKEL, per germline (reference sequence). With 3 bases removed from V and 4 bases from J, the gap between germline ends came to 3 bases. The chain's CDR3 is CASSQGYGYTF. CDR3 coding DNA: TGTGCCAGCAGCCAGGGCTATGGCTACACCTTC.

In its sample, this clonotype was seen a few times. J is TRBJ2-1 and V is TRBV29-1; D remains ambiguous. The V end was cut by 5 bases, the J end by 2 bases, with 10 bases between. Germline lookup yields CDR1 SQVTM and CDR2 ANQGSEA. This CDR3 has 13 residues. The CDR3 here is CSVLTGAYNEQFF. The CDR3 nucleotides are TGCAGCGTTTTGACCGGCGCCTACAATGAGCAGTTCTTC.

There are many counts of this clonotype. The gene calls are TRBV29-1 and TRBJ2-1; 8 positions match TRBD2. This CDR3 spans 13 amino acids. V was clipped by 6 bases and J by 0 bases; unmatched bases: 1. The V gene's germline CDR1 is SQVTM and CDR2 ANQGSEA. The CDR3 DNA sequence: TGCAGCGTCGGGACTAGCTCCTACAATGAGCAGTTCTTC. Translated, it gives CSVGTSSYNEQFF.

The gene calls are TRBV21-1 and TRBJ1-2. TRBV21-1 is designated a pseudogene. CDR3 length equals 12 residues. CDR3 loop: CASSTGLHGYTF. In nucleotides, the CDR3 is TGTGCCAGCAGCACAGGGTTACATGGCTACACCTTC.

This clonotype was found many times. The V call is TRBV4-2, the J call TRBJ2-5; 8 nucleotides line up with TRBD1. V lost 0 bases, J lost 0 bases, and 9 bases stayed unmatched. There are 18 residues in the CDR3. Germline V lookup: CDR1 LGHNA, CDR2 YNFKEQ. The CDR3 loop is CASSQDAGRGLYQETQYF. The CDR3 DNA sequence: TGTGCCAGCAGCCAAGATGCGGGCAGGGGGCTGTACCAAGAGACCCAGTACTTC.

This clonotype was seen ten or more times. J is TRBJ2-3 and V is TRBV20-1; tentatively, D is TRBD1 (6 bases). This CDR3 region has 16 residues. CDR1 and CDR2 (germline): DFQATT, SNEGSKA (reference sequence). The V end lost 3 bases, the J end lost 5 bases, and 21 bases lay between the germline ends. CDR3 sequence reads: CSASGTPVGGIDTQYF. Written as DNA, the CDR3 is TGCAGTGCTAGCGGAACGCCGGTAGGGGGAATAGATACGCAGTATTTT.